This T cell receptor (beta chain) originates from a study of blood T cell repertoires in COVID-19. About the study: Some COVID-19 samples were acute and others convalescent; all came from the United States, Italy and Spain. T cells, B-cell-depleted T cells, or PBMCs supplied cDNA or gDNA.

Original processing methods: Cell counts per sample came from amplifying reference gene primers. Profiled with immunoSEQ multiplex PCR; TCRdb holds only in-frame clones, not every one. The V and J calls and clone size were taken over from that table, and D and trimming were inferred from the DNA. The sample has roughly 120,000 clones, roughly 79% seen once. The V end lost 1 base, the J end lost 4 bases, and 13 bases lay between the germline ends. CDR3 length: 15 amino acids. Germline V gives CDR1 MGHRA, CDR2 YSYEKL. This TCR was recovered from a man between 65 and 79 years old with acute or convalescent COVID-19. What was sequenced was peripheral blood. The chain combines TRBV4-1 with TRBJ1-1, with a possible D match to TRBD1 (6 bases). The CDR3, as DNA: TGCGCCAGCAGCCAAGGAGCAGGGGTAATCACTGAAGCTTTCTTT. Translating gives CASSQGAGVITEAFF.